A selection of T cell receptor beta chains follows, all from one sample in a study of cytomegalovirus exposure and HLA in healthy donors. This table comes from immunoSEQ multiplex PCR, and its TCRdb copy is limited to in-frame clones, with some not included. Of roughly 77,000 clones in the sample, 75% to 80% are singletons; the top ten hold 3.5% to 5.5%. The sample taken for sequencing was PBMCs. These TCRs come from a man aged 40-55 years in good health and CMV-seronegative. Both conserved end residues are part of each CDR3. D genes are given only for firm matches. Clone size is given for some rows only: seen once, a few or many times, or a class if the clone is expanded.

abundance,d_gene,j_gene,v_gene,CDR3nt,CDR3aa
NA,NA,TRBJ1-1,TRBV4-3,TGCGCCAGCAGCAGACAGGAGAACACTGAAGCTTTCTTT,CASSRQENTEAFF
once,TRBD2,TRBJ2-1,TRBV28,TGTGCCAGCAGCGTAGGACTAGCGGGAGTCTTCGGTGAGCAGTTCTTC,CASSVGLAGVFGEQFF
NA,NA,TRBJ1-6,TRBV6-1,TGTGCCAGCAGTGAAATTGAGAGCTCCTATAATTCACCCCTCCACTTT,CASSEIESSYNSPLHF
NA,NA,TRBJ2-1,TRBV19,TGTGCCAGTAGGGAGCAGGGTCAGCATGAGCAGTTCTTC,CASREQGQHEQFF
NA,TRBD1,TRBJ2-7,TRBV6-5,TGTGCCAGCAGTGAAGACAGGGCCTCCTACGAGCAGTACTTC,CASSEDRASYEQYF
NA,TRBD2,TRBJ2-3,TRBV10-3,TGTGCCATCAGTGATGCGGGAGTCTCAGATACGCAGTATTTT,CAISDAGVSDTQYF
NA,NA,TRBJ1-1,TRBV29-1,TGCAGCGTTGTCTCGGGGAGGGGGAACACTGAAGCTTTCTTT,CSVVSGRGNTEAFF
once,TRBD2,TRBJ2-1,TRBV10-3,TGTGCCATCAACATTGGGACTAGCGATAATGAGCAGTTCTTC,CAINIGTSDNEQFF
NA,NA,TRBJ1-2,TRBV5-4,TGTGCCAGCAGCTTGGCCAGACTGACGAGCAACTATGGCTACACCTTC,CASSLARLTSNYGYTF
NA,TRBD1,TRBJ2-7,TRBV2,TGTGCCAGCAGTGGGACAGGTTACGAGCAGTACTTC,CASSGTGYEQYF
few,TRBD1,TRBJ2-7,TRBV7-9,TGTGCCAGCAGCTTAGCGGGGACAGGGGGCTCCGAGCAGTACTTC,CASSLAGTGGSEQYF
medium-sized,NA,TRBJ2-1,TRBV7-2,TGTGCCAGCAGCGCAAGTAGGGGTGCCTACAATGAGCAGTTCTTC,CASSASRGAYNEQFF
once,NA,TRBJ2-3,TRBV7-8,TGTGCCAGCAGCTCCCCAGGCCCAGATACGCAGTATTTT,CASSSPGPDTQYF
once,TRBD2,TRBJ2-1,TRBV9,TGTGCCAGCAGCGCTAGCGGCAACTCCTACAATGAGCAGTTCTTC,CASSASGNSYNEQFF
NA,NA,TRBJ1-2,TRBV7-3,TGTGCCAGCAGCTTAGGCGGGCAACAGATATCGTTCCACTATGGCTACACCTTC,CASSLGGQQISFHYGYTF
NA,TRBD2,TRBJ2-1,TRBV28,TGTGCCAGCAGTCGGACTAGCGGGAGGACTTACAATGAGCAGTTCTTC,CASSRTSGRTYNEQFF
NA,TRBD1,TRBJ2-3,TRBV9,TGTGCCAGCAGCGTACAGGGGGCTAACACAGATACGCAGTATTTT,CASSVQGANTDTQYF
NA,NA,TRBJ2-1,TRBV7-3,TGTGCCAGCAGCTTAACGCGGAATGAGCAGTTCTTC,CASSLTRNEQFF
NA,TRBD1,TRBJ2-3,TRBV7-9,TGTGCCAGCAGCTTAGGGGACAGGGGAAAAGATACGCAGTATTTT,CASSLGDRGKDTQYF
NA,TRBD2,TRBJ2-7,TRBV7-8,TGTGCCAGCAGCTTAGCGACTAGCGGGAGCTCCTACGAGCAGTACTTC,CASSLATSGSSYEQYF
once,NA,TRBJ2-6,TRBV30,TGTGCCTGGAGCGCCCATCTCGGTGGGGCCAACGTCCTGACTTTC,CAWSAHLGGANVLTF
NA,NA,TRBJ1-2,TRBV18,TGTGCCAGCTCACCGGACAGCTATGGCTACACCTTC,CASSPDSYGYTF
NA,TRBD1,TRBJ1-5,TRBV28,TGTGCCAGCAGCTTCGACAGGGGTAGCAATCAGCCCCAGCATTTT,CASSFDRGSNQPQHF
NA,TRBD2,TRBJ2-7,TRBV5-1,TGCGCCAGCAGCTTGAGGACTAGCGGAGCGGGAGAGCAGTACTTC,CASSLRTSGAGEQYF
NA,TRBD1,TRBJ1-4,TRBV25-1,TGTGCCAGCAGGAAACAGGGGGAAGGGGAAAAACTGTTTTTT,CASRKQGEGEKLFF
NA,NA,TRBJ2-5,TRBV9,TGTGCCAGCAGCGCTAGCGGAGGGGGGGGTGAGACCCAGTACTTC,CASSASGGGGETQYF
NA,NA,TRBJ2-3,TRBV18,TGTGCCAGCTCACCACTTGCAGTCCCGACTGCTCTCACAGATACGCAGTATTTT,CASSPLAVPTALTDTQYF
NA,TRBD1,TRBJ2-7,TRBV25-1,TGTGCCAGCAGTGCAAAGAAAGGACAGGGGGATTCCTACGAGCAGTACTTC,CASSAKKGQGDSYEQYF
NA,TRBD2,TRBJ2-5,TRBV7-2,TGTGCCAGCAGCCCCTTAGCGGGAGGGGTGGAGACCCAGTACTTC,CASSPLAGGVETQYF
NA,NA,TRBJ2-3,TRBV7-9,TGTGCCAGCAGCGAGGTGGAGGGTTGGGGCACAGATACGCAGTATTTT,CASSEVEGWGTDTQYF
few,TRBD1,TRBJ2-1,TRBV6-4,TGTGCCAGCAGTGACAGGGGGCGATATGGGAATGAGCAGTTCTTC,CASSDRGRYGNEQFF
NA,NA,TRBJ1-1,TRBV19,TGTGCCAGTAGCAGAAACAGAGCCACTGAAGCTTTCTTT,CASSRNRATEAFF
few,NA,TRBJ2-1,TRBV19,TGTGCCAGTAGTACCGAGGGAGGTGAGCAGTTCTTC,CASSTEGGEQFF
NA,NA,TRBJ1-2,TRBV19,TGTGCCAGTAGTATCGGCAGGCGGGACTATGGCTACACCTTC,CASSIGRRDYGYTF
NA,TRBD1,TRBJ2-7,TRBV15,TGTGCCACCAGCGACCGGGACAGCTACGAGCAGTACTTC,CATSDRDSYEQYF
NA,NA,TRBJ2-7,TRBV28,TGTGCCAGCAGTTCAGAGGTCCACGAGCAGTACTTC,CASSSEVHEQYF
once,TRBD1,TRBJ1-3,TRBV18,TGTGCCAGCTCACCGGACAGGGTAATGTCGAACACCATATATTTT,CASSPDRVMSNTIYF
NA,TRBD1,TRBJ1-1,TRBV14,TGTGCCAGCAGCCAAGGGATGACAGGGATGAACACTGAAGCTTTCTTT,CASSQGMTGMNTEAFF
NA,NA,TRBJ2-3,TRBV18,TGTGCCAGCTCAACAGGGATAGCAATAACAGATACGCAGTATTTT,CASSTGIAITDTQYF
few,TRBD2,TRBJ2-7,TRBV28,TGTGCCAGCACCCAAGGCGGGAGGAGTTCCTACGAGCAGTACTTC,CASTQGGRSSYEQYF
NA,NA,TRBJ1-1,TRBV30,TGTGCCTGGAGTCTTTGGGCAGCTGAAGCTTTCTTT,CAWSLWAAEAFF
few,TRBD2,TRBJ2-1,TRBV30,TGTGCCTGGACCTCCGGGACTAGCGGGACCTTTAATGAGCAGTTCTTC,CAWTSGTSGTFNEQFF
NA,NA,TRBJ2-7,TRBV5-1,TGCGCCAGCAGCTTAGGGGGGGTTTATGACGAGCAGTACTTC,CASSLGGVYDEQYF
NA,TRBD1,TRBJ2-7,TRBV27,TGTGCCAGCAGTTGGGACAGGGGAAACGAGCAGTACTTC,CASSWDRGNEQYF
medium-sized,NA,TRBJ1-1,TRBV18,TGTGCCAGCTCACCACCCGGTAGTCCCAACACTGAAGCTTTCTTT,CASSPPGSPNTEAFF
NA,TRBD2,TRBJ2-1,TRBV7-3,TGTGCCAGCAGCTCAGGGACTAGCGCCCATGAGCAGTTCTTC,CASSSGTSAHEQFF
few,NA,TRBJ2-7,TRBV29-1,TGCAGCGTTGTGGGAGCAGCGGCCTTTAGATCCTACGAGCAGTACTTC,CSVVGAAAFRSYEQYF
NA,NA,TRBJ1-2,TRBV7-2,TGTGCCAGCAGCTTTCCGGTACAGGCAAATGGCTACACCTTC,CASSFPVQANGYTF
NA,NA,TRBJ2-1,TRBV6-6,TGTGCCAGCGAACGAACGGGCTCCTACAATGAGCAGTTCTTC,CASERTGSYNEQFF
NA,NA,TRBJ1-1,TRBV9,TGTGCCAGCAGCCTGTCGGACCTTCAGGAGGACACTGAAGCTTTCTTT,CASSLSDLQEDTEAFF
NA,NA,TRBJ1-1,TRBV4-3,TGCGCCAGCAGCCAAGAAGCATTGGACACTGAAGCTTTCTTT,CASSQEALDTEAFF
NA,NA,TRBJ1-1,TRBV27,TGTGCCAGCAGTCCGTCCCCGGGGTGGAACACTGAAGCTTTCTTT,CASSPSPGWNTEAFF
NA,NA,TRBJ2-1,TRBV7-8,TGTGCCAGCGGTCTGGGCCCCACCAATGAGCAGTTCTTC,CASGLGPTNEQFF
NA,NA,TRBJ2-2,TRBV13,TGTGCCAGCAGCTTAGCGGGAGTGATAACCGGGGAGCTGTTTTTT,CASSLAGVITGELFF